A selection of T cell receptor beta chains follows, all from one sample in a study of T-cell memory formation after mild COVID-19. TCRdb redid the calling of the 5' RACE reads with MiXCR, one entry per CDR3 protein. This table holds approximately 250,000 distinct CDR3 sequences, roughly 17% found once. The sequenced material came from PBMCs or a T cell subset sorted from them (not recorded which). These receptors were collected from a man between 18 and 35 years old who had mild COVID-19 (a few samples of this study predate the infection). Cell type and time point are not known. CDR3s include the opening cysteine and the closing phenylalanine or tryptophan. Fields, in order: J gene, D gene, V gene, clone size, CDR3 protein, CDR3 DNA. D genes are given only for firm matches. Rows give clone size only sometimes, using once, few, many, or a class for an expanded clone.

TRBJ2-7 | TRBD1 | TRBV5-1 | - | CASSFRGQGAYEQYF | TGCGCCAGCAGCTTTCGAGGACAGGGGGCGTACGAGCAGTACTTC
TRBJ1-1 | - | TRBV6-5 | few | CASSYSRAGSPLREAFF | TGTGCCAGCAGTTACTCCCGTGCGGGATCTCCCCTCAGGGAAGCTTTCTTT
TRBJ2-5 | - | TRBV10-3 | - | CAISAREETQYF | TGTGCCATCAGTGCCCGCGAAGAGACCCAGTACTTC
TRBJ2-5 | - | TRBV6-5 | few | CASSQMMGEETQYF | TGTGCCAGCAGCCAGATGATGGGTGAGGAGACCCAGTACTTC
TRBJ1-2 | TRBD1 | TRBV6-6 | few | CASSAAGQGALGYTF | TGTGCCAGCAGCGCAGCGGGACAGGGGGCGCTTGGCTACACCTTC
TRBJ1-3 | TRBD1 | TRBV24-1 | - | CATSDPRDRGPSGNTIYF | TGTGCCACCAGTGATCCCCGGGACAGGGGGCCTTCTGGAAACACCATATATTTT
TRBJ1-1 | TRBD1 | TRBV6-5 | - | CASSLRQGYTEAFF | TGTGCCAGCAGCCTGAGACAGGGGTACACTGAAGCTTTCTTT
TRBJ1-2 | - | TRBV4-3 | - | CASSQDQRHAAGGYTF | TGCGCCAGCAGCCAAGATCAACGGCACGCCGCGGGAGGCTACACCTTC
TRBJ2-1 | - | TRBV5-1 | - | CASSLGTNNEQFF | TGCGCCAGCAGCTTGGGGACTAACAATGAGCAGTTCTTC
TRBJ2-5 | - | TRBV5-4 | many | CASSLGGGETQYF | TGTGCCAGCAGCTTGGGGGGCGGAGAGACCCAGTACTTC
TRBJ2-1 | - | TRBV7-3 | few | CASSLVFGQGGINEQFF | TGTGCCAGCAGCTTAGTGTTTGGTCAGGGTGGGATTAATGAGCAGTTCTTC
TRBJ2-3 | TRBD2 | TRBV6-5 | few | CASSLFGLAGSDTQYF | TGTGCCAGCAGCCTATTCGGACTAGCGGGATCAGATACGCAGTATTTT
TRBJ1-3 | - | TRBV20-1 | - | CSAPWGNTIYF | TGCAGTGCCCCTTGGGGAAACACCATATATTTT
TRBJ2-6 | - | TRBV7-3 | - | CASSQWGAPGANVLTF | TGTGCCAGCAGCCAATGGGGAGCTCCTGGGGCCAACGTCCTGACTTTC
TRBJ2-5 | - | TRBV4-3 | few | CASSPYGVETQYF | TGCGCCAGCAGCCCATACGGGGTCGAGACCCAGTACTTC
TRBJ1-5 | - | TRBV12-3/TRBV12-4 | many | CASSYAGTYSNQPQHF | TGTGCCAGCAGTTACGCAGGGACTTATAGCAATCAGCCCCAGCATTTT
TRBJ2-3 | - | TRBV5-6 | - | CASSDLDSSTDTQYF | TGTGCCAGCAGCGATCTGGATTCAAGCACAGATACGCAGTATTTT